A single T cell receptor beta chain is shown here with its context. As yet, its antigen is unknown. The data were obtained in a study of monozygotic twins with inflammatory bowel disease. Study observations and caveats: TCRbeta inverse Simpson diversity was decreased in IBD patients versus healthy co-twins.

Each CDR3 protein gets one entry in TCRdb, which reprocessed the 5' RACE reads and gives no DNA. This sample contains approximately 330,000 distinct CDR3 sequences. The CDR3 runs 15 residues. Sequences were obtained from blood. The origin of this receptor is a human donor with ulcerative colitis or Crohn's disease, or a healthy co-twin of an affected twin (not recorded which). This chain links TRBV12-3 or TRBV12-4 with TRBJ2-3; as DNA is missing, the TRBD2 call by TCRdb cannot be tested. This CDR3 is CASSFRRGGLDTQYF.